This T cell receptor (beta chain) is from a study of OX40 agonist ivuxolimab in advanced cancers. Looking at the study overall: At 0.01 to 10 mg/kg, ivuxolimab was administered intravenously to patients every 2 weeks.

Repertoires were generated with immunoSEQ multiplex PCR, while TCRdb's copy carries only in-frame clones and drops some. In the table there are about 62,000 clones, around 85% of which are singletons. The sequence was collected from an adult with an advanced solid tumor such as melanoma, head and neck, liver or kidney cancer. Sequencing was performed on CD4+ or CD8+ T cells sorted from blood, taken in a trial of the OX40 agonist ivuxolimab.

The DNA for the CDR3 is TGCGCCAGCAGCCAAGATCCTTCCCAGGGGACTGGCTACACCTTC. It translates to CASSQDPSQGTGYTF. The chain joins TRBV4-1 to TRBJ1-2; a weak D match, TRBD1 (6 bases). Trimming shortened V by 0 bases and J by 7 bases, and 15 bases separated the two germline ends. The V gene's germline CDR1 is MGHRA and CDR2 YSYEKL. The CDR3 spans 15 residues.